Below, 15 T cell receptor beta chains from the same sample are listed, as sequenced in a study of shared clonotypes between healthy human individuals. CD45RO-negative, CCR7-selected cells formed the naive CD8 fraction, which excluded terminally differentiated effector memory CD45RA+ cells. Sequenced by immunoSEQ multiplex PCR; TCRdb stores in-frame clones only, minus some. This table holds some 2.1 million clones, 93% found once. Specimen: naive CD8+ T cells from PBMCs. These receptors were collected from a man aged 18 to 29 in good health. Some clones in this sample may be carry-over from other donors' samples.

The CDR3 loop is CASSLRESYEQYF. The CDR3 bases are TGTGCCAGCAGCTTAAGGGAATCCTACGAGCAGTACTTC. The gene calls are TRBV5-5 and TRBJ2-7; D uncertain. CDR1 is SGHKS and CDR2 is YYEKEE in the germline V gene (reference sequence). The CDR3 runs 13 residues. The ends were cut back, 2 bases at V and 1 base at J, with 7 bases in the middle.

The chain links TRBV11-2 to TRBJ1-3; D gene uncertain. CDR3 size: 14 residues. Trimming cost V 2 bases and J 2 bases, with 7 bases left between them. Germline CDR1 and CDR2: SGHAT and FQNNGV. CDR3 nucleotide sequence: TGTGCCAGCAGCTTAAGCGGGACTGGAAACACCATATATTTT. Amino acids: CASSLSGTGNTIYF.

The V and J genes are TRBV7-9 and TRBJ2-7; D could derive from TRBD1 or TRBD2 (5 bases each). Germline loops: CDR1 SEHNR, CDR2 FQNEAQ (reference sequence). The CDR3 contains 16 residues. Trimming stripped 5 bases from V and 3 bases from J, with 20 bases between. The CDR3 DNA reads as TGTGCCAGCAGCGCGTCCAGGGCGGACTTTGACTACGAGCAGTACTTC. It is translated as CASSASRADFDYEQYF.

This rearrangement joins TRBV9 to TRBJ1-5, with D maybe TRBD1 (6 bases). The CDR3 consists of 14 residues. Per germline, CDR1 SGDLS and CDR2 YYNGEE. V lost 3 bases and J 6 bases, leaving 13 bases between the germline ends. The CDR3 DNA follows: TGTGCCAGCAGCGGGGGGGCGGCAGGTCAGCCCCAGCATTTT. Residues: CASSGGAAGQPQHF.

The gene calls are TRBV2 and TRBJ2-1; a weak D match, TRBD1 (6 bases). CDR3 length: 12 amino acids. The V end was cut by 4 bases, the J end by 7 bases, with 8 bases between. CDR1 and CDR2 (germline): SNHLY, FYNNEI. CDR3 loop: CASSAGTNEQFF. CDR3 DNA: TGTGCCAGCAGTGCAGGGACAAATGAGCAGTTCTTC.

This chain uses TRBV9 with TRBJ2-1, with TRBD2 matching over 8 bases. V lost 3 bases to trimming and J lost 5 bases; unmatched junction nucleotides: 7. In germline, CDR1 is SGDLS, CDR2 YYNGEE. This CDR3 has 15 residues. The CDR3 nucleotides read TGTGCCAGCAGCGAGCGGACTAGCCCCCACAATGAGCAGTTCTTC. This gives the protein CASSERTSPHNEQFF. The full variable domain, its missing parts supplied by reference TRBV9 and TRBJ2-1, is DSGVTQTPKHLITATGQRVTLRCSPRSGDLSVYWYQQSLDQGLQFLIQYYNGEERAKGNILERFSAQQFPDLHSELNLSSLELGDSALYFCASSERTSPHNEQFFGPGTRLTVL.

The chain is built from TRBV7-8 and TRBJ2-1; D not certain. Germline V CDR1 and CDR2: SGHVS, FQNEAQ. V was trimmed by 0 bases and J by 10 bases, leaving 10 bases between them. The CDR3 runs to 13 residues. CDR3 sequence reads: CASSLAQRWEQFF. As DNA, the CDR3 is TGTGCCAGCAGCTTAGCGCAAAGGTGGGAGCAGTTCTTC.

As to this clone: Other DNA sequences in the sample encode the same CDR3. As DNA, the CDR3 is TGTGCCAGCAGCCTTGGCGGCGGGACCGGGGAGCTGTTTTTT. It codes for CASSLGGGTGELFF. The chain combines TRBV27 with TRBJ2-2; tentatively, D is TRBD2 (5 bases). The CDR3 has 14 residues. In germline, CDR1 is MNHEY, CDR2 SMNVEV (reference sequence). The germline V and J ends were trimmed by 6 bases and 5 bases, with 13 bases remaining between them.

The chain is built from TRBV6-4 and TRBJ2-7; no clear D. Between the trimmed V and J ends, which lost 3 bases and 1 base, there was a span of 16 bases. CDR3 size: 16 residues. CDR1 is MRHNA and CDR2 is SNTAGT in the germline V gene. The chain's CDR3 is CASSDDPAGDSYEQYF. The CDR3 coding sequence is TGTGCCAGCAGTGATGACCCGGCTGGGGATTCCTACGAGCAGTACTTC.

This chain's CDR3 is CASSWNQETQYF. CDR3 DNA: TGTGCCAGCAGCTGGAACCAAGAGACCCAGTACTTC. The J gene is TRBJ2-5, the V gene TRBV7-9; D is undetermined. Per germline, CDR1 SEHNR and CDR2 FQNEAQ (reference sequence). V shed 4 bases and J shed 0 bases, with 3 bases lying between them. The CDR3 loop spans 12 amino acids.

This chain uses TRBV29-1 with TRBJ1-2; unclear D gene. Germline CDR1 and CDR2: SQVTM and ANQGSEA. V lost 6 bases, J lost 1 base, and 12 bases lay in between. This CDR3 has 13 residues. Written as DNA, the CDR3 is TGCAGCGTCTCCTCCGGGAGTAACTATGGCTACACCTTC. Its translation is CSVSSGSNYGYTF.

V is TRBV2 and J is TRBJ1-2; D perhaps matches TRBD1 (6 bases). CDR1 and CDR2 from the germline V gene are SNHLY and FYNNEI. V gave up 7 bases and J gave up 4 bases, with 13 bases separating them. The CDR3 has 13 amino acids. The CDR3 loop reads CASIGGQFYGYTF. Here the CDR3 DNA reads TGTGCCAGCATCGGAGGACAGTTCTATGGCTACACCTTC.

CDR3 in DNA: TGTGCCAGCAGCCCCAAAGACCCGATAGGGGAGACCCAGTACTTC. This sequence encodes CASSPKDPIGETQYF. The chain carries TRBV7-9 and TRBJ2-5; D is unresolved. The CDR3 loop spans 15 amino acids. The germline V and J ends were trimmed by 5 bases and 5 bases, with 18 bases remaining between them. Germline lookup yields CDR1 SEHNR and CDR2 FQNEAQ (reference sequence).

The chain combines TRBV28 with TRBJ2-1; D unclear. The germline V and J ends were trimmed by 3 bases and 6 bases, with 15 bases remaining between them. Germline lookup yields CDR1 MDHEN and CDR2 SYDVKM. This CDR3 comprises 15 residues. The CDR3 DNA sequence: TGTGCCAGCAGTTTGTTCCAATCGAAGGGCAATGAGCAGTTCTTC. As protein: CASSLFQSKGNEQFF. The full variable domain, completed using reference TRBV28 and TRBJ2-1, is DVKVTQSSRYLVKRTGEKVFLECVQDMDHENMFWYRQDPGLGLRLIYFSYDVKMKEKGDIPEGYSVSREKKERFSLILESASTNQTSMYLCASSLFQSKGNEQFFGPGTRLTVL.

CDR3 region: CASNKEGLHTDTQYF. The CDR3 DNA sequence: TGTGCCAGCAATAAGGAGGGACTACACACAGATACGCAGTATTTT. V gene TRBV27 combines with J gene TRBJ2-3; 7 bases line up with TRBD2. From germline, CDR1 is MNHEY and CDR2 SMNVEV (reference sequence). This CDR3 is 15 amino acids long. Trimming at V came to 7 bases and at J to 2 bases, leaving 9 bases not matched to a gene.